This section outlines one T cell receptor beta chain sequence together with its context. What it recognizes is unknown. Produced via immunoSEQ multiplex PCR; TCRdb's table is partial and in-frame only. The sample includes about 79,000 clones, about 85% of them seen just once. The data belong to a study of OX40 agonist ivuxolimab in advanced cancers. Looking at the study overall: In three patients, partial responses were observed, one with hepatocellular carcinoma and two with cutaneous melanoma. Overall study findings and caveats: Certain nonresponding patients likewise had low normalized T-cell clonal expansion.

The CDR3 consists of 14 residues. Trimming took off 3 bases at V and 2 bases at J, with 10 bases between the two ends. CDR1 ENHRY and CDR2 SYGVKD come from the germline V gene. The V gene is TRBV10-3, the J gene TRBJ2-5; D gene ambiguous. This receptor was taken from an adult with an advanced solid tumor such as melanoma, head and neck, liver or kidney cancer. The sequencing here drew on CD4+ or CD8+ T cells sorted from blood, taken in a trial of the OX40 agonist ivuxolimab. The CDR3 DNA reads as TGTGCCATCAGTGAAGGTCAGAAACAAGAGACCCAGTACTTC. The encoded protein is CAISEGQKQETQYF.